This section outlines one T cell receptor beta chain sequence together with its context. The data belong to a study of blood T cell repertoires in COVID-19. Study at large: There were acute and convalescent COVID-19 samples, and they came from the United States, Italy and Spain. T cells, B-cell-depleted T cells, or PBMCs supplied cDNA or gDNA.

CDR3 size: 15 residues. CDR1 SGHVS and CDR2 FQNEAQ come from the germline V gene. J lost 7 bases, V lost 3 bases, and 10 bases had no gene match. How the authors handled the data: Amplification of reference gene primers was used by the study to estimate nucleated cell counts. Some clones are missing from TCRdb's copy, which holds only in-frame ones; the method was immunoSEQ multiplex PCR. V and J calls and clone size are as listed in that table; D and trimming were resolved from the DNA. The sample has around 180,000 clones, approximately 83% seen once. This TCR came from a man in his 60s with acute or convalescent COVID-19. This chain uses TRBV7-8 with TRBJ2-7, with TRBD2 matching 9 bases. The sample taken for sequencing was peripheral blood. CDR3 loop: CASSLREGPLGEQYF. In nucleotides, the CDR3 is TGTGCCAGCAGCTTGCGGGAGGGCCCCCTTGGTGAGCAGTACTTC.